These 12 T cell receptor beta chains were sequenced from one sample in a study of spatial heterogeneity in lung cancer (dated by TCRdb to between 2018 and 2020). Study-wide conclusions, independent of this receptor: The number of expanded intratumoral alpha and beta TCRs correlated with the tumor nonsynonymous mutation count.

The time point tag for this specimen amounts to: sample taken at primary tumor resection. No antigen is known for these receptors. Library creation used 5' RACE. TCRdb names NextSeq 500 as the instrument used. Starting from the raw public reads, TCRdb applied fastp trimming at Q25, assembled clones with MiXCR and retained in-frame beta chains. All rows with the same CDR3 protein become a single entry with the most common DNA and genes. Present in this sample are some 5,100 distinct CDR3 sequences, around 15% of which were seen just once. Clones ranked in the top ten supply approximately 15% of the sample. Sequencing used lung tumor tissue, obtained at surgery. These receptors all stem from a female donor with early-stage non-small cell lung cancer.

This clonotype appeared many times. The rearrangement uses TRBV6-2 or TRBV6-3 and TRBJ2-2; D perhaps matches TRBD1 (6 bases). Per the germline V gene, CDR1 is MNHEY and CDR2 is SVGEGT. This CDR3 comprises 14 residues. Trimming took off 4 bases at V and 0 bases at J, with 6 bases between the two ends. CDR3 residues: CASSWTANTGELFF. In nucleotides, the CDR3 is TGTGCCAGCAGTTGGACAGCGAACACCGGGGAGCTGTTTTTT.

J is TRBJ2-7 and V is TRBV20-1; TRBD2 aligns across 10 bases. The germline V gene encodes CDR1 DFQATT and CDR2 SNEGSKA (reference sequence). Losses at the gene ends were 1 base for V and 4 bases for J; bases not matched to a gene: 10. This CDR3 is built from 16 residues. This CDR3 is CSARGGSGRKGYEQYF. CDR3 bases: TGCAGTGCTAGAGGAGGTAGCGGGAGGAAGGGTTACGAGCAGTACTTC.

This chain uses TRBV29-1 with TRBJ2-5; 7 nucleotides agree with TRBD2. V dropped 3 bases and J dropped 5; count of bases not matched to a gene: 3. Germline CDR1 and CDR2: SQVTM and ANQGSEA. This CDR3 comprises 12 residues. In DNA, the CDR3 is TGCAGCGTTGACGTTAGCGGGGAGACCCAGTACTTC. Translated, it gives CSVDVSGETQYF.

This clonotype is categorized as medium-sized. The chain uses TRBV20-1 and TRBJ2-5, with 7 bases that match TRBD2. The CDR3 is 15 residues long. The V gene's germline CDR1 is DFQATT and CDR2 SNEGSKA (reference sequence). The trim removed 5 bases at V and 3 bases at J, leaving 12 bases unmatched. CDR3 nucleotides: TGCAGTGCTCGAAACCGGGGGGAGCCAAAAGAGACCCAGTACTTC. Translating it yields CSARNRGEPKETQYF.

This clonotype was seen ten or more times. The rearrangement uses TRBV5-6 and TRBJ2-4, with 11 bases that match TRBD1. V dropped 3 bases and J dropped 0; count of bases not matched to a gene: 14. The V gene's germline CDR1 is SGHDT and CDR2 YYEEEE. The CDR3 contains 20 residues. This chain's CDR3 is CASSSLWTGGRELAKNIQYF. For the CDR3, the DNA is TGTGCCAGCAGCTCACTCTGGACAGGGGGCCGAGAACTAGCCAAAAACATTCAGTACTTC. The whole variable domain, filled in from reference TRBV5-6 and TRBJ2-4, reads DAGVTQSPTHLIKTRGQQVTLRCSPKSGHDTVSWYQQALGQGPQFIFQYYEEEERQRGNFPDRFSGHQFPNYSSELNVNALLLGDSALYLCASSSLWTGGRELAKNIQYFGAGTRLSVL.

The chain combines TRBV6-1 with TRBJ2-5; D not resolved. V lost 5 bases to trimming and J lost 0 bases, with 7 bases between them. The CDR3 loop spans 13 amino acids. CDR1 is MNHNS and CDR2 is SASEGT in the germline V gene. The CDR3 DNA is TGTGCCAGCAGTAAGGGTAACCAAGAGACCCAGTACTTC. Its protein product is CASSKGNQETQYF.

This clonotype is labeled as medium-sized. The genes are TRBV5-1 and TRBJ2-5, with D possibly matching TRBD2 (5 bases). This CDR3 comprises 12 residues. The germline V gene encodes CDR1 SGHRS and CDR2 YFSETQ. The V end lost 5 bases, the J end lost 1 base, and 6 bases lay between the germline ends. The CDR3 loop reads CASRDFQETQYF. The CDR3 DNA reads as TGCGCCAGCAGGGACTTCCAAGAGACCCAGTACTTC.

By its share, this clonotype is medium-sized. The rearrangement joins TRBV18 to TRBJ2-1; 14 nucleotides line up with TRBD2. Unmatched junction bases numbered 4, after V lost 3 bases and J lost 9 bases. Looked up from germline, CDR1 is KGHSH and CDR2 is LQKENI. This CDR3 is 15 amino acids long. CDR3 sequence (DNA): TGTGCCAGCTCACCGGGACTAGCGGGAGACCCTGAGCAGTTCTTC. Protein: CASSPGLAGDPEQFF.

This clonotype is categorized as large. The CDR3 nucleotides are TGTGCCACCAGGGGTCGGGGCCTCGAGAACACTGAAGCTTTCTTT. It encodes CATRGRGLENTEAFF. The chain links TRBV15 to TRBJ1-1; D is possibly TRBD1 (5 bases). This CDR3 comprises 15 residues. Germline loops: CDR1 LNHNV, CDR2 YYDKDF (reference sequence). Trimming left V 6 bases short and J 1 base short, with 15 bases between.

By frequency in the sample, this clonotype is medium-sized (0.01 to 0.1%). The chain has TRBV6-6 and TRBJ1-1; possibly TRBD1 for D (5 bases). With 5 bases removed from V and 6 bases from J, the gap between germline ends came to 10 bases. This CDR3 has 12 amino acids. Germline V lookup: CDR1 MNHNY, CDR2 SVGAGI (reference sequence). The CDR3 nucleotides read TGTGCCAGCAGTGCCGACAGACCTGAAGCTTTCTTT. Amino acids: CASSADRPEAFF.

In this sample, this clonotype is medium-sized. This rearrangement joins TRBV9 to TRBJ2-6; 10 bases agree with TRBD1. The CDR3 covers 18 residues. Looked up from germline, CDR1 is SGDLS and CDR2 is YYNGEE. V shed 4 bases and J 0 bases; nucleotides not matched to a gene: 7. The CDR3 region is CASSYRDRGFSGANVLTF. In DNA, the CDR3 is TGTGCCAGCAGCTACCGGGACAGGGGCTTCTCTGGGGCCAACGTCCTGACTTTC.

This clonotype is medium-sized in the sample. This sequence joins TRBV5-1 and TRBJ1-1, with unresolved D. The CDR3 extends over 13 amino acids. Germline CDR1 reads SGHRS; CDR2 reads YFSETQ. V was pared by 4 bases and J by 2 bases, with 9 bases between. DNA of the CDR3: TGCGCCAGCAGCCCCGTCTCTAACACTGAAGCTTTCTTT. Its protein product is CASSPVSNTEAFF.